This record concerns one TCR beta chain sequence. Its target is not known. The primer mix had 60 Vbeta and 13 Jbeta primers. Produced via immunoSEQ multiplex PCR; TCRdb's table is partial and in-frame only. This sample has 130,000 to 150,000 clones, with 64% found just once. This sample stems from a study of cytomegalovirus exposure and HLA in healthy donors. The study, taken as a whole, reports: The study labeled around 160 TCR beta chains cytomegalovirus-associated. No immune exposure information besides CMV serostatus was available. Association of 16,951 TCR beta sequences with HLA alleles was found at 0.05 false discovery rate in a later analysis. Being indistinguishable, some V segments were excluded, TRBV6-2 and TRBV6-3 among them.

Germline CDR1 MNHEY, CDR2 SVGAGI. V was pared by 6 bases and J by 6 bases, with 11 bases of the junction left unmatched. The CDR3 totals 15 residues. Input material: PBMCs. The receptor comes from a woman aged 30 to 39 in good health and CMV-seropositive. The rearrangement links TRBV6-5 to TRBJ2-3; 8 positions match TRBD2. Written as DNA, the CDR3 is TGTGCCAGCAGAGGGCGGGGGGCAGGGGCCGATACGCAGTATTTT. It codes for CASRGRGAGADTQYF.